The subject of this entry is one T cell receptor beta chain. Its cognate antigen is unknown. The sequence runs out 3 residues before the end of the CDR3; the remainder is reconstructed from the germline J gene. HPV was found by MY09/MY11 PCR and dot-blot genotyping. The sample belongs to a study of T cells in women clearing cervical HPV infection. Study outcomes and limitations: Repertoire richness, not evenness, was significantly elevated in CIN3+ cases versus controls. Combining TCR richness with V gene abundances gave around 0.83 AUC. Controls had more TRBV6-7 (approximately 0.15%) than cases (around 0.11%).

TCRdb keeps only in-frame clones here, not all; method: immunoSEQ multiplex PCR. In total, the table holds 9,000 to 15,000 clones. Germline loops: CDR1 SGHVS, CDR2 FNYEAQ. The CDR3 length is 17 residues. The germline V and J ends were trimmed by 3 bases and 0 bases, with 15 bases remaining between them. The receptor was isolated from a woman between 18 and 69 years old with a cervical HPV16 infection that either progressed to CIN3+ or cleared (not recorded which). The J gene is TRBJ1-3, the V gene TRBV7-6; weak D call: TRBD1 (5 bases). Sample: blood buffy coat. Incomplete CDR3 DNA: TGTGCCAGCAGCTTGGGGAACAGGCTCAGCTCTGGAAACACC. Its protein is CASSLGNRLSSGNT. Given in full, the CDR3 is CASSLGNRLSSGNTIYF.